The source of this T cell receptor beta chain is a study of shared clonotypes between healthy human individuals. This CDR3 is built from 12 residues. With 4 bases removed from V and 5 bases from J, the gap between germline ends came to 8 bases. CDR1 WSHSY and CDR2 SAAADI come from the germline V gene. CD8 cells regarded as naive lacked CD45RO, were positively chosen for CCR7, and omitted terminally differentiated effector memory CD45RA+ cells. Clones were read by immunoSEQ multiplex PCR, and TCRdb kept only the in-frame ones, dropping some. This sample has over 750,000 clones; about 97% occur once, and the top ten carry over 0.2%.

J is TRBJ1-1 and V is TRBV10-2; a weak D match, TRBD1 (5 bases). The sequence was collected from a man in his thirties or forties in good health. What was sequenced was naive CD8+ T cells sorted from blood. The CDR3 here is CASSVRVTEAFF. Written as DNA, the CDR3 is TGCGCCAGCAGTGTCAGGGTAACTGAAGCTTTCTTT.